This TCR beta chain was captured in a study of T cells in localized non-small cell lung cancer. Broader study findings: Uninvolved neighboring lung showed the greatest T cell clonality, exceeding tumor. Adjacent lung tissue had a median around 57 of the top 100 clones found in the tumor. Higher T cell density in the blood was associated with longer overall survival, whereas higher adjacent-lung clonality associated with shorter survival.

With respect to this clone: Its antigen is undetermined. Other nucleotide sequences in the sample specify the same CDR3.

Sequencing used immunoSEQ multiplex PCR; TCRdb keeps in-frame clones, though not all of them. The table has roughly 30,000 clones, 88% seen once. The CDR3 has 14 amino acids. The germline V gene has CDR1 SGHRS and CDR2 YFSETQ. V lost 0 bases to trimming and J lost 1 base, with 7 bases between them. Sequenced here: peripheral blood, sampled before any cancer treatment. The TCR comes from an older female donor with stage III squamous cell lung carcinoma. This chain joins TRBV5-1 and TRBJ2-5; D is possibly TRBD1 (6 bases). The CDR3 sequence: CASSLGGGQETQYF. The DNA of the CDR3 is TGCGCCAGCAGCTTGGGAGGGGGCCAAGAGACCCAGTACTTC.